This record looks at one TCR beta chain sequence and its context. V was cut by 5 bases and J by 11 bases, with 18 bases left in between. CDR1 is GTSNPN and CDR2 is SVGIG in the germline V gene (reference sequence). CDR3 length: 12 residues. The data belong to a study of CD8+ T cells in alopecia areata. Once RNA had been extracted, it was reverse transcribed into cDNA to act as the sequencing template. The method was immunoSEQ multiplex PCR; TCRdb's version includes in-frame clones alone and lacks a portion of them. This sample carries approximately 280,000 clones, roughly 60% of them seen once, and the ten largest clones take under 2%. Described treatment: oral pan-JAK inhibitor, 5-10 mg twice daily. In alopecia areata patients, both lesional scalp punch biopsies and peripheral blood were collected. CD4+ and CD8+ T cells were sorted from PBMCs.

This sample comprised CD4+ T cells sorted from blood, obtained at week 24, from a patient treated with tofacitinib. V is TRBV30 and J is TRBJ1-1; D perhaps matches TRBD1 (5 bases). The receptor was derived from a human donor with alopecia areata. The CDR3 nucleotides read TGTGCCTGGGGGGACCTATCGAAATGGGCTTTCTTT. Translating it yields CAWGDLSKWAFF.